The sequence of this T cell receptor (beta chain) was determined in a study of T-cell reconstitution after alpha-beta-depleted transplantation in children. The CDR3 is made up of 13 amino acids. V lost 7 bases to trimming and J lost 10 bases, with 16 bases between them. TCRbeta library construction was performed incorporating unique molecular identifiers. TCRdb itself ran the PCR reads through MiXCR, one entry per CDR3 protein. Of a few hundred thousand distinct CDR3 sequences in the sample, around 10% were seen once. Sequences were derived from PBMCs from the stem cell graft donor, sampled from the stem cell graft. V and J are TRBV12-3 or TRBV12-4 and TRBJ2-2, with D uncertain. The source of this sequence is a human donor who donated a stem cell graft to a child with acute lymphoblastic leukemia. The CDR3 protein is CASTPGLGLELFF. The CDR3 nucleotides read TGTGCCAGCACTCCCGGTCTGGGCCTGGAGCTGTTTTTT.